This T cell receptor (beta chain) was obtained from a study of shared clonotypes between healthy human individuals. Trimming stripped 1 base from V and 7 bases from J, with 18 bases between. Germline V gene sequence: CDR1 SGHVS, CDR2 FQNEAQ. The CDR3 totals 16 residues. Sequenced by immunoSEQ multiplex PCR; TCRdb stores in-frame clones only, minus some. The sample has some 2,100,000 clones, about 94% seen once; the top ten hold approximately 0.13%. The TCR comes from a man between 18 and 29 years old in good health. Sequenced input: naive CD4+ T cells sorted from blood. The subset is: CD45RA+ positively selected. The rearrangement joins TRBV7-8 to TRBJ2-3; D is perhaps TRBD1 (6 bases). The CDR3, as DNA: TGTGCCAGCAGCTTAGTTGGCGGCAGGGGTGGTAATACGCAGTATTTT. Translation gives CASSLVGGRGGNTQYF.